This T cell receptor (beta chain) derives from a study of regulatory and conventional T cells in RAG deficiency. The germline V gene has CDR1 SGHNT and CDR2 YYREEE (reference sequence). The germline V and J ends were trimmed by 7 bases and 4 bases, with 23 bases remaining between them. The CDR3 is 16 residues long. The eight patients with RAG deficiency had SCID (one), Omenn syndrome (two), or CID/atypical SCID (five). In the case of this clone: Its antigen is not known.

Only in-frame clones appear in the TCRdb table, and some are missing; sequencing was by immunoSEQ multiplex PCR. The sample shows 850 to 1,000 clones, over 75% of them seen only once. Study observations and caveats: Shorter CDR3s in all patient subsets; >85% Treg-Tconv overlap in Omenn. Sorted Omenn CD25-high CD127-low cells may not be bona fide Tregs. Omenn syndrome and CID/AS patients had around 100-fold fewer unique Treg TCR beta sequences, versus approximately 9.6-fold elsewhere.

The sequencing sample was made of CD8+ T cells sorted from blood. The TCR sequence derives from a human donor with RAG deficiency presenting as severe combined immunodeficiency. The chain carries TRBV5-4 and TRBJ1-2, with no clear D. The CDR3 sequence: CASEAIIPGKTYGYTF. The CDR3 nucleotides read TGTGCCAGCGAAGCTATCATACCAGGAAAGACCTATGGCTACACCTTC. Looking up the rest from reference TRBV5-4 and TRBJ1-2 gives the full variable domain: ETGVTQSPTHLIKTRGQQVTLRCSSQSGHNTVSWYQQALGQGPQFIFQYYREEENGRGNFPPRFSGLQFPNYSSELNVNALELDDSALYLCASEAIIPGKTYGYTFGSGTRLTVV.